These T cell receptor beta chains were read from a single sample in a study of T cell repertoires in aging, cancer and after chemotherapy. From the multiplex PCR reads, TCRdb called clonotypes with MiXCR, one entry per CDR3 protein. The table records some 1,600 distinct CDR3 sequences, 21% of them present only once. The sample comprised blood. The source is a human donor with a solid tumor. The CDR3 runs from the conserved cysteine through the conserved F or W. D genes are given only for firm matches. Clone size is given for some rows only: seen once, a few or many times, or a class if the clone is expanded.

J: TRBJ1-2; D: TRBD1; size: large; V: TRBV30; DNA: TGTGCCTGGAGTGACGGGACAGGACCTAACTATGGCTACACCTTC; CDR3: CAWSDGTGPNYGYTF
J: TRBJ1-1; D: .; size: medium-sized; V: TRBV30; DNA: TGTGCCTGGAGTGTGCCAGGGTTGAACACTGAAGCTTTCTTT; CDR3: CAWSVPGLNTEAFF
J: TRBJ1-6; D: .; size: .; V: TRBV2; DNA: TGTGCCAGCTATATGGACGGTAGTTATTCACCCCTCCACTTT; CDR3: CASYMDGSYSPLHF
J: TRBJ2-7; D: TRBD1; size: once; V: TRBV6-1; DNA: TGTGCCAGCAGTTCGACTAAACAGGGGAATCAGTACGAGCAGTACTTC; CDR3: CASSSTKQGNQYEQYF
J: TRBJ1-1; D: .; size: .; V: TRBV7-2; DNA: TGTGCCAGCAGCTCGGTCCCGAACACTGAAGCTTTCTTT; CDR3: CASSSVPNTEAFF
J: TRBJ1-1; D: .; size: .; V: TRBV4-3; DNA: TGCGCCAGCAGCTTAGCAGGGAAAAGAATCCCTGAAGCTTTCTTT; CDR3: CASSLAGKRIPEAFF
J: TRBJ2-1; D: TRBD1; size: large; V: TRBV11-1; DNA: TGTGCCAGCAGCCCCCGGACAGGGGGAAAGCATGAGCAGTTCTTC; CDR3: CASSPRTGGKHEQFF
J: TRBJ2-7; D: TRBD1; size: .; V: TRBV27; DNA: TGTGCCTCCAGGGACAGCTCCTACGAGCAGTACTTC; CDR3: CASRDSSYEQYF
J: TRBJ2-7; D: .; size: .; V: TRBV6-2/TRBV6-3; DNA: TGTGCCAGCAGTTACTCGGACACCTACGAGCAGTACTTC; CDR3: CASSYSDTYEQYF
J: TRBJ2-3; D: .; size: .; V: TRBV5-1; DNA: TGCGCCAGCAGCTTGGAGCGTTCCACAGATACGCAGTATTTT; CDR3: CASSLERSTDTQYF
J: TRBJ2-7; D: .; size: medium-sized; V: TRBV4-2; DNA: TGTGCCAGCAGCCAAGGGGGGGGGCTAGCCCTTGCTACGAGGCAGTACTTC; CDR3: CASSQGGGLALATRQYF
J: TRBJ1-2; D: .; size: .; V: TRBV10-2; DNA: TGCGCCAGCAGTTTTGCGGGACAAACTAACTATGGCTACACCTTC; CDR3: CASSFAGQTNYGYTF
J: TRBJ2-7; D: .; size: medium-sized; V: TRBV5-6; DNA: TGTGCCAGCAGCTTGCCCTTGGTGGGGCAGGGTATGCACGAGCAGTACTTC; CDR3: CASSLPLVGQGMHEQYF
J: TRBJ2-7; D: TRBD1; size: medium-sized; V: TRBV20-1; DNA: TGCAGTGCTGACGGGACAGGGGGAAAGCAGTACTTC; CDR3: CSADGTGGKQYF
J: TRBJ1-6; D: TRBD1; size: medium-sized; V: TRBV19; DNA: TGTGCCAGTAGTGCGAGACAGGGTTTCAATTCACCCCTCCACTTT; CDR3: CASSARQGFNSPLHF
J: TRBJ2-7; D: .; size: medium-sized; V: TRBV11-1; DNA: TGTGCCAGCAGCCCAAAAAGGGGGGGCCTTCAACTCTACGAGCAGTACTTC; CDR3: CASSPKRGGLQLYEQYF
J: TRBJ2-7; D: .; size: .; V: TRBV5-6; DNA: TGTGCCAGCAGCTTTACGTCCCTGAGGATTACCTACGAGCAGTACTTC; CDR3: CASSFTSLRITYEQYF
J: TRBJ2-7; D: .; size: .; V: TRBV7-9; DNA: TGTGCCAGCAGCTTAGTAGAATTATGGCCAGGTTTTGGCTCTGGGGCCAACGAGCAGTACTTC; CDR3: CASSLVELWPGFGSGANEQYF
J: TRBJ1-5; D: .; size: medium-sized; V: TRBV18; DNA: TGTGCCAGCTCTCAAGAGGTTGGTCAGCCCCAGCATTTT; CDR3: CASSQEVGQPQHF
J: TRBJ2-7; D: TRBD1; size: .; V: TRBV28; DNA: TGTGCCAGCACTAGAGGGGCCGGGACAGGGGCCTACGAGCAGTACTTC; CDR3: CASTRGAGTGAYEQYF
J: TRBJ1-2; D: .; size: medium-sized; V: TRBV6-2/TRBV6-3; DNA: TGTGCCAGCAGACTCCAAGACGGCTACACCTTC; CDR3: CASRLQDGYTF
J: TRBJ2-1; D: .; size: medium-sized; V: TRBV6-5; DNA: TGTGCCAGCAGTTACTCGGTTCCGGGACACTTCTACAATGAGCAGTTCTTC; CDR3: CASSYSVPGHFYNEQFF
J: TRBJ2-2; D: .; size: few; V: TRBV7-9; DNA: TGTGCCAGCAGGGAGGGGAGAGCCTACACCGGGGAGCTGTTTTTT; CDR3: CASREGRAYTGELFF
J: TRBJ2-5; D: TRBD1; size: medium-sized; V: TRBV15; DNA: TGTGCCACCAGCAGAGATAGGGCAGGGGGAAAGGAGACCCAGTACTTC; CDR3: CATSRDRAGGKETQYF